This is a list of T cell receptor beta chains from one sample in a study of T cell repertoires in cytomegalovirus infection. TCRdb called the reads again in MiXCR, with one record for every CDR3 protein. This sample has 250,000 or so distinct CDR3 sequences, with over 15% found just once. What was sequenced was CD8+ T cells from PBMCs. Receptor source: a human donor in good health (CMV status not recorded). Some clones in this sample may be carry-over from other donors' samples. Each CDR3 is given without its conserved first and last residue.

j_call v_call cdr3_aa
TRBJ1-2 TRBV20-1 SATSGASKYGYT
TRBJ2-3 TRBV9 ASRKTGGSTDTQY
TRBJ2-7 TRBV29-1 SVENRESSSYEQY
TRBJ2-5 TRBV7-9 ASSLTEVETQY
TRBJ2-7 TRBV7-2 ASTWTSGDYEQY
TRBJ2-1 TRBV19 ASRSGQYNEQF
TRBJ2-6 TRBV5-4 ASSGPTRANVLT
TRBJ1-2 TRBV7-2 ASSPPYDYGYT
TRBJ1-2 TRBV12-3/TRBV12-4 ASSLTLQDGYT
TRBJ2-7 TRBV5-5 ASSPGRGLGAYEQY
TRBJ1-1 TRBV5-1 ASSLAAGVRVNTEAF
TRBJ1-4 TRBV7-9 ASSLDRTTNEKLF
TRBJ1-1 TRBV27 ASSPAGQGVF
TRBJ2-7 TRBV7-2 ASSFGLLGYEQY
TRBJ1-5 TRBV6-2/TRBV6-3 ASSPPRAGGNQPQH
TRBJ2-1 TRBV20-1 SAVDQNYNEQF
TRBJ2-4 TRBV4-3 ASSQRGNSGVDIQY
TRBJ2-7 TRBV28 ASSRLVNHYEQY
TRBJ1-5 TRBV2 ASSSPSRIAPGNQPQH
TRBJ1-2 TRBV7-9 ASSSGTGFHGYT
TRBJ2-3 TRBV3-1 ASSHRSGGDTQY
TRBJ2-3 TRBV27 ASSLRQVPSTDTQY
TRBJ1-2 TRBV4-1 ASSQVGLNYGYT
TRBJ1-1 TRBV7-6 ASSQAGQGVTEAF
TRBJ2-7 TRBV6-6 ASSYSTGDENEQY
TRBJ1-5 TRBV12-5 ASGNYAGPGQPQH
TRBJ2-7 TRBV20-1 SARGLAGGTNEQY
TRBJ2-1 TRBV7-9 ASSFESHTYNEQF
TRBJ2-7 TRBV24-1 ATSDQLANEQY
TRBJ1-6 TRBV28 ASSKFSSYNSPLH
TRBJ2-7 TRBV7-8 ASSSYPGQGDIGQY
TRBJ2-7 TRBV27 ASSLIPGQGSYEQY
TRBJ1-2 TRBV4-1 ASSQDSGGYT
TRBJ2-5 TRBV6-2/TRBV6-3 ASRSPELGTQY
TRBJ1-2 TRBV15 ATSGGTGEFYGYT
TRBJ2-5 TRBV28 ASSFAGLETQY